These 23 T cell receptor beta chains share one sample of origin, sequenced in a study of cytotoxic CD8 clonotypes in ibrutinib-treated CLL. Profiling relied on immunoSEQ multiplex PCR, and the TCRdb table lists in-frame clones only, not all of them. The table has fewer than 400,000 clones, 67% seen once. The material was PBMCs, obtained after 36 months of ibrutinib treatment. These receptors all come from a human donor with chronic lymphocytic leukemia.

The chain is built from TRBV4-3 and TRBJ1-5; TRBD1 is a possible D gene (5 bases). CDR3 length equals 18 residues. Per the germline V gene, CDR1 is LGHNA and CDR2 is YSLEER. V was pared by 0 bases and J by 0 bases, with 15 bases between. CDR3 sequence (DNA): TGCGCCAGCAGCCAAGATCTCACAGGCACCTATAGCAATCAGCCCCAGCATTTT. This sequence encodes CASSQDLTGTYSNQPQHF.

CDR3 in amino acids: CASSAGGHNSPLHF. In nucleotides, the CDR3 is TGCGCCAGCAGCGCGGGGGGGCATAATTCACCCCTCCACTTT. The V and J genes are TRBV10-2 and TRBJ1-6; TRBD1 might be the D (6 bases). V lost 6 bases to trimming and J lost 5 bases, with 11 bases between them. This CDR3 has 14 amino acids. The V gene's germline CDR1 is WSHSY and CDR2 SAAADI.

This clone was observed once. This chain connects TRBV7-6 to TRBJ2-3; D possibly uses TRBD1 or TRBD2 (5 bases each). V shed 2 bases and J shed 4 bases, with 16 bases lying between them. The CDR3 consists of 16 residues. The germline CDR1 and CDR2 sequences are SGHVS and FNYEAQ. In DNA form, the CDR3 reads TGTGCCAGCAGCTTACCCGAGGGGATGGTTTCAGATACGCAGTATTTT. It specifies CASSLPEGMVSDTQYF.

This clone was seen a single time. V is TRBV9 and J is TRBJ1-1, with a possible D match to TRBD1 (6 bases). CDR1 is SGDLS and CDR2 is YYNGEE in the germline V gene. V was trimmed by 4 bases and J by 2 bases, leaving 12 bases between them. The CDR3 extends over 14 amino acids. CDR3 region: CASSPWTANTEAFF. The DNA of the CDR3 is TGTGCCAGCAGCCCCTGGACAGCAAACACTGAAGCTTTCTTT. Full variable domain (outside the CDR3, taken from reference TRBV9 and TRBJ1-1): DSGVTQTPKHLITATGQRVTLRCSPRSGDLSVYWYQQSLDQGLQFLIQYYNGEERAKGNILERFSAQQFPDLHSELNLSSLELGDSALYFCASSPWTANTEAFFGQGTRLTVV.

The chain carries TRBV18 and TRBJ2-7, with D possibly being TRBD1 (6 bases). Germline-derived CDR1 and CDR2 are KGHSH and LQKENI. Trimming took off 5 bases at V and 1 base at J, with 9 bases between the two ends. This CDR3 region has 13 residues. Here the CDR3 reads CASSFGQSYEQYF. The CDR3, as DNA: TGTGCCAGCTCATTCGGACAGTCCTACGAGCAGTACTTC.

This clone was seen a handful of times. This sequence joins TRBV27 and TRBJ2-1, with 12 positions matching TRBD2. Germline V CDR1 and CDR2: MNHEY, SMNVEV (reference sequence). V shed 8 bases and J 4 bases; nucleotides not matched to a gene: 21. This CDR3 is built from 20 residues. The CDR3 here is CASDYRASGRAGYPYNEQFF. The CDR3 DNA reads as TGTGCCAGCGACTACCGGGCTAGCGGGAGGGCGGGGTATCCATACAATGAGCAGTTCTTC.

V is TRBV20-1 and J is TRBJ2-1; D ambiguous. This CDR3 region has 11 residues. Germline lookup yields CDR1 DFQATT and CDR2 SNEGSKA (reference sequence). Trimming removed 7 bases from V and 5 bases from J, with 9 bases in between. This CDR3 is CSGRSDNEQFF. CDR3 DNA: TGCAGTGGTCGGAGCGACAATGAGCAGTTCTTC.

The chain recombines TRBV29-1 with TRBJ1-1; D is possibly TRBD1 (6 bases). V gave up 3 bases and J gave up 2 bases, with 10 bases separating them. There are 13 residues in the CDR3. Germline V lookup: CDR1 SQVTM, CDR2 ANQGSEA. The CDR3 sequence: CSVDQGRNTEAFF. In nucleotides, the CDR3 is TGCAGCGTTGATCAGGGGAGAAACACTGAAGCTTTCTTT.

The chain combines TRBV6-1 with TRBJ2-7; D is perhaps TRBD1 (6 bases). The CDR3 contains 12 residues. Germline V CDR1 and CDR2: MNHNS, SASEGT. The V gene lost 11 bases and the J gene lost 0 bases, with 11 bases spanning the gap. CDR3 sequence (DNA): TGTGCCGGAGGACAGTCCTCCTACGAGCAGTACTTC. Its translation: CAGGQSSYEQYF.

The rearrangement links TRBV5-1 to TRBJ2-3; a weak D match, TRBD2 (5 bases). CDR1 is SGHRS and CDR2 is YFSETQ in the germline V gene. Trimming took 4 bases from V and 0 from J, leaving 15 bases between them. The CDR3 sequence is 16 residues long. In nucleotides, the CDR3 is TGCGCCAGCAGCCTCGGGATCTACGCTAGCACAGATACGCAGTATTTT. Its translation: CASSLGIYASTDTQYF.

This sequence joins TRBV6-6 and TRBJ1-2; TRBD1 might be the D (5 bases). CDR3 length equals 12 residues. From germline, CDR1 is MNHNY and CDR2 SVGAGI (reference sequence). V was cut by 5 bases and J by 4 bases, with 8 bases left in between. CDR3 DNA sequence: TGTGCCAGCAGTCCGGACACCTATGGCTACACCTTC. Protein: CASSPDTYGYTF.

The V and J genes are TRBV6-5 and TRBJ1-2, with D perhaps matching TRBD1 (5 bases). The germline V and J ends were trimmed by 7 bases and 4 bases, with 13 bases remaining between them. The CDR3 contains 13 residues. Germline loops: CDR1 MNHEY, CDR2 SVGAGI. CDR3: CASIRRGGYGYTF. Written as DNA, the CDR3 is TGTGCCAGCATCCGCCGGGGGGGCTATGGCTACACCTTC.

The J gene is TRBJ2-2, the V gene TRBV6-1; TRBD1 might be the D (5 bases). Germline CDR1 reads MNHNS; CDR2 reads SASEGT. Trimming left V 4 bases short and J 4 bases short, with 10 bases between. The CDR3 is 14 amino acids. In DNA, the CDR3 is TGTGCCAGCAGTGTGGGAAGGGGCACCGGGGAGCTGTTTTTT. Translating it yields CASSVGRGTGELFF.

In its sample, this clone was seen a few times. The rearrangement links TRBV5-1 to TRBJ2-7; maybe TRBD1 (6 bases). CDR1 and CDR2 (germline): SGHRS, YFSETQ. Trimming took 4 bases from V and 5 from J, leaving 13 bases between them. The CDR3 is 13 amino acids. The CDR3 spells CASSENRVHEQYF. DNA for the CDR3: TGCGCCAGCAGCGAAAACAGGGTCCACGAGCAGTACTTC.

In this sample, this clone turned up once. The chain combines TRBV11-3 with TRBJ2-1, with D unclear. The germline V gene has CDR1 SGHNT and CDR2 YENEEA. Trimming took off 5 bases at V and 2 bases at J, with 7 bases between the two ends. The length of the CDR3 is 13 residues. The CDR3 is CASSPSAYNEQFF. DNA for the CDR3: TGTGCCAGCAGCCCCTCCGCCTACAATGAGCAGTTCTTC.

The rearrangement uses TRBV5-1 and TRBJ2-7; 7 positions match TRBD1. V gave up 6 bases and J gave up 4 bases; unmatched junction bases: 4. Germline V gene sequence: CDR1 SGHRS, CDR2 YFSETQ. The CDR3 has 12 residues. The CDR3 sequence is CASKRTGYEQYF. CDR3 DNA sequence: TGCGCCAGCAAAAGGACAGGTTACGAGCAGTACTTC. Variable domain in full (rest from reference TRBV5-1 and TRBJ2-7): KAGVTQTPRYLIKTRGQQVTLSCSPISGHRSVSWYQQTPGQGLQFLFEYFSETQRNKGNFPGRFSGRQFSNSRSEMNVSTLELGDSALYLCASKRTGYEQYFGPGTRLTVT.

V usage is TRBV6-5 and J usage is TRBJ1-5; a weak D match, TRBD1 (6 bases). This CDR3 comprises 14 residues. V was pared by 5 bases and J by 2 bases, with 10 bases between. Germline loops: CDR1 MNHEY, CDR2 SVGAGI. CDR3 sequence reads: CASSIQGGNQPQHF. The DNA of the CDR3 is TGTGCCAGCAGTATACAGGGAGGCAATCAGCCCCAGCATTTT.

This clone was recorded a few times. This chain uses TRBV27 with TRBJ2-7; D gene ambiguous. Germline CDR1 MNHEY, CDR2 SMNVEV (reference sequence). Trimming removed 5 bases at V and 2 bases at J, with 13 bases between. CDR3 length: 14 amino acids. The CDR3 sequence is CASSRGGRTYEQYF. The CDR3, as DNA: TGTGCCAGCAGTCGAGGTGGAAGGACCTACGAGCAGTACTTC.

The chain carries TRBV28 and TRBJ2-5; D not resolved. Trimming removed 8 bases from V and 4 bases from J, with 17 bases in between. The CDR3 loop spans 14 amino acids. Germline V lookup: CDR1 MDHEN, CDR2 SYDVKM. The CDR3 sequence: CASVRHSPSETQYF. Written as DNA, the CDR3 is TGTGCCAGCGTGAGACATTCCCCCTCAGAGACCCAGTACTTC. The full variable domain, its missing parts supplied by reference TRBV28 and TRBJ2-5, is DVKVTQSSRYLVKRTGEKVFLECVQDMDHENMFWYRQDPGLGLRLIYFSYDVKMKEKGDIPEGYSVSREKKERFSLILESASTNQTSMYLCASVRHSPSETQYFGPGTRLLVL.

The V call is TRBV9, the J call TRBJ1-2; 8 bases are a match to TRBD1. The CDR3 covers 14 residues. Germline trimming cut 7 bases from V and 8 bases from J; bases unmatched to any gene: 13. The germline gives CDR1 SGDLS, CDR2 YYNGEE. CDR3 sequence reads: CASGRRTGWRGYTF. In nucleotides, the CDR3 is TGTGCCAGCGGACGCCGGACAGGGTGGAGAGGCTACACCTTC.

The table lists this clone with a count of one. In DNA form, the CDR3 reads TGCGCCAGCAGCCAAGATGTCAGGGGGGTCACTGAAGCTTTCTTT. This codes for CASSQDVRGVTEAFF. The chain links TRBV4-3 to TRBJ1-1, with TRBD1 matching over 7 bases. The CDR3 is made up of 15 amino acids. From germline, CDR1 is LGHNA and CDR2 YSLEER. V was pared by 0 bases and J by 4 bases, with 5 bases of the junction left unmatched.

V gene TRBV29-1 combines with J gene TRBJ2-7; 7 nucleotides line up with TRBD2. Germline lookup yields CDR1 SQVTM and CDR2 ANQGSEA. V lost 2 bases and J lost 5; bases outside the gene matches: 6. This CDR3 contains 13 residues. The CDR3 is CSVETGRTNEQYF. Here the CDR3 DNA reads TGCAGCGTTGAAACCGGGAGGACTAACGAGCAGTACTTC.

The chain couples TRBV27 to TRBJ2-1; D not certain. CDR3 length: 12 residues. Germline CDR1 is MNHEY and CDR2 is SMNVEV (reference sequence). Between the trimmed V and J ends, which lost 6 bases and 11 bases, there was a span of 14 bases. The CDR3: CASRASAMKQFF. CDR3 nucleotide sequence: TGTGCCAGCAGGGCGTCCGCGATGAAGCAGTTCTTC.